Listed below are T cell receptor beta chains from one sample, sequenced in a study of cytomegalovirus exposure and HLA in healthy donors. TCRdb's table, derived via immunoSEQ multiplex PCR, lists solely in-frame clones and lacks some. The table includes 150,000 to 200,000 clones, approximately 80% detected once. The sequenced sample was PBMCs. These receptor sequences come from a man between 25 and 39 years old in good health and CMV-seropositive. Both conserved end residues are part of each CDR3. A D gene is named only where the DNA matches it firmly. Size is omitted from some rows. Given values are once, few, many or a class for expanded clones.

D gene	clone size	V gene	J gene	CDR3 protein	CDR3 DNA
TRBD1	NA	TRBV7-3	TRBJ2-1	CASSPIPGGEQFF	TGTGCCAGCAGCCCCATACCAGGGGGTGAGCAGTTCTTC
NA	NA	TRBV6-5	TRBJ1-1	CASSYRPDRPEAFF	TGTGCCAGCAGTTACCGACCCGACAGGCCTGAAGCTTTCTTT
TRBD2	NA	TRBV10-3	TRBJ2-3	CAIRGTSGGSTDTQYF	TGTGCCATCAGGGGAACTAGCGGGGGCAGCACAGATACGCAGTATTTT
NA	few	TRBV7-6	TRBJ2-3	CASSSASADTQYF	TGTGCCAGCTCATCAGCTAGCGCAGATACGCAGTATTTT
TRBD2	NA	TRBV4-1	TRBJ2-1	CASSQGGSGGNNEQFF	TGCGCCAGCAGCCAAGGGGGTAGCGGGGGGAACAATGAGCAGTTCTTC
TRBD1	NA	TRBV6-5	TRBJ2-7	CASSSWTGSSYEQYF	TGTGCCAGCAGTTCCTGGACAGGGAGTTCCTACGAGCAGTACTTC
TRBD1	NA	TRBV6-1	TRBJ1-3	CASSEGPGRTDRGSGNTIYF	TGTGCCAGCAGTGAAGGCCCGGGGAGGACAGACAGGGGATCAGGAAACACCATATATTTT
TRBD1	NA	TRBV6-6	TRBJ1-2	CASSQGVRSYGYTF	TGTGCCAGCAGTCAGGGGGTTAGGAGCTATGGCTACACCTTC
TRBD1	NA	TRBV10-3	TRBJ1-2	CAISEADRVYGYTF	TGTGCCATCAGTGAGGCGGACAGGGTGTATGGCTACACCTTC
TRBD1	NA	TRBV9	TRBJ2-6	CASSVGVRLDRASSGANVLTF	TGTGCCAGCAGCGTAGGTGTTAGGTTGGACAGGGCGAGCTCTGGGGCCAACGTCCTGACTTTC
TRBD2	few	TRBV6-5	TRBJ2-1	CASSLLLAGENEQFF	TGTGCCAGCAGTCTCTTACTAGCGGGAGAGAATGAGCAGTTCTTC
TRBD2	NA	TRBV28	TRBJ2-4	CASSLRGGRGLAGAAKNIQYF	TGTGCCAGCAGCCTCCGGGGGGGCCGGGGACTAGCGGGAGCAGCCAAAAACATTCAGTACTTC
NA	few	TRBV19	TRBJ2-3	CASSWTISDTQYF	TGTGCCAGTAGTTGGACTATCTCAGATACGCAGTATTTT
NA	NA	TRBV28	TRBJ2-5	CASSPITQETQYF	TGTGCCAGCAGTCCAATAACACAAGAGACCCAGTACTTC
TRBD2	NA	TRBV6-1	TRBJ2-1	CASSELGGSYNEQFF	TGTGCCAGCAGTGAATTGGGCGGGAGCTACAATGAGCAGTTCTTC
TRBD1	NA	TRBV19	TRBJ2-2	CASSLYRGRDTGELFF	TGTGCCAGTAGTCTATACAGGGGGCGCGACACCGGGGAGCTGTTTTTT
TRBD1	NA	TRBV19	TRBJ1-2	CASSTLRDRDLYGYTF	TGTGCCAGTAGTACTCTCAGGGACAGGGACCTCTATGGCTACACCTTC
TRBD1	NA	TRBV7-7	TRBJ2-1	CASSLARTGGKNEQFF	TGTGCCAGCAGCTTAGCACGCACAGGGGGCAAGAATGAGCAGTTCTTC
NA	few	TRBV28	TRBJ1-1	CASSFSQGYTEAFF	TGTGCCAGCAGTTTTAGCCAGGGCTACACTGAAGCTTTCTTT
NA	NA	TRBV6-5	TRBJ1-2	CASSYSGDANYGYTF	TGTGCCAGCAGTTACTCGGGAGACGCTAACTATGGCTACACCTTC
TRBD1	few	TRBV2	TRBJ2-2	CASRGTGANTGELFF	TGTGCCAGCAGGGGGACAGGGGCAAACACCGGGGAGCTGTTTTTT
NA	NA	TRBV15	TRBJ2-1	CATSVRSGSSYNEQFF	TGTGCCACCAGCGTCCGCTCAGGCTCTTCCTACAATGAGCAGTTCTTC
NA	NA	TRBV9	TRBJ2-2	CASSRGQTTGELFF	TGTGCCAGCAGCCGCGGACAGACCACCGGGGAGCTGTTTTTT
TRBD2	few	TRBV6-5	TRBJ2-7	CASSSSGRGSYEQYF	TGTGCCAGCAGTAGTAGCGGGAGGGGGAGCTACGAGCAGTACTTC
NA	NA	TRBV6-1	TRBJ2-1	CASRAPGPRQGEQFF	TGTGCCAGCAGGGCCCCTGGTCCCCGTCAGGGTGAGCAGTTCTTC
NA	NA	TRBV19	TRBJ1-2	CASSINRAGYTF	TGTGCCAGTAGTATTAACAGGGCCGGCTACACCTTC
TRBD1	NA	TRBV6-1	TRBJ2-2	CASSGTGWRELFF	TGTGCCAGCAGTGGGACAGGGTGGCGGGAGCTGTTTTTT
TRBD2	few	TRBV7-2	TRBJ2-3	CASSLVLAGVSTDTQYF	TGTGCCAGCAGCTTAGTACTAGCGGGGGTAAGCACAGATACGCAGTATTTT
TRBD2	NA	TRBV5-1	TRBJ2-1	CASSFNVAGASYNEQFF	TGCGCCAGCAGCTTTAATGTGGCGGGAGCATCCTACAATGAGCAGTTCTTC
TRBD1	NA	TRBV6-5	TRBJ1-1	CASRFRQGEAFF	TGTGCCAGCAGATTCAGACAGGGAGAAGCTTTCTTT
TRBD2	NA	TRBV11-1	TRBJ2-7	CASSRGLATYEQYF	TGTGCCAGCAGCCGGGGACTAGCAACCTACGAGCAGTACTTC
NA	NA	TRBV6-5	TRBJ2-4	CASSRGKIKNIQYF	TGTGCCAGCAGCCGCGGGAAGATAAAAAACATTCAGTACTTC
TRBD2	NA	TRBV9	TRBJ2-1	CASSGLAGGQVEQFF	TGTGCCAGCAGCGGCCTAGCGGGGGGGCAGGTTGAGCAGTTCTTC
TRBD1	NA	TRBV2	TRBJ1-3	CASSVTGGQGNTIYF	TGTGCCAGCAGCGTAACAGGGGGCCAAGGAAACACCATATATTTT
NA	once	TRBV11-2	TRBJ2-7	CASSRTDTYEQYF	TGTGCCAGCAGCCGGACAGATACCTACGAGCAGTACTTC
NA	NA	TRBV5-6	TRBJ1-5	CASSLVGAQPQHF	TGTGCCAGCAGCTTGGTGGGGGCCCAGCCCCAGCATTTT
TRBD2	NA	TRBV6-5	TRBJ2-7	CASSYFGLAGSYEQYF	TGTGCCAGCAGTTACTTCGGACTAGCGGGCTCCTACGAGCAGTACTTC
TRBD2	NA	TRBV6-6	TRBJ2-5	CASSSGRGGGQTQYF	TGTGCCAGCAGTTCTGGACGGGGGGGCGGTCAGACCCAGTACTTC
TRBD1	NA	TRBV7-9	TRBJ1-3	CASSLAVDYRGGNTIYF	TGTGCCAGCAGCTTAGCGGTTGACTACAGGGGCGGAAACACCATATATTTT
TRBD1	NA	TRBV15	TRBJ2-1	CATSSMPGGNEQFF	TGTGCCACCAGTTCAATGCCAGGGGGCAATGAGCAGTTCTTC